This T cell receptor (beta chain) was recovered during a study of cytotoxic CD8 clonotypes in ibrutinib-treated CLL. Findings and caveats of the study: Clonality was higher at baseline than in age-matched healthy donors and tracked circulating CD8+ T-cell counts.

This clone occurred a few times. Its target is not known. The CDR3 covers 13 residues. Germline V lookup: CDR1 SNHLY, CDR2 FYNNEI. With 4 bases removed from V and 2 bases from J, the gap between germline ends came to 9 bases. The repertoire was sequenced with immunoSEQ multiplex PCR; TCRdb's copy has only in-frame clones and lacks some. In the table there are some 65,000 clones, around 52% of which are singletons. This TCR derives from a human donor with chronic lymphocytic leukemia. The J gene is TRBJ2-7, the V gene TRBV2; possible D gene TRBD1, 5 bases. This specimen consisted of PBMCs, obtained after 12 months of ibrutinib treatment. The CDR3 region has the DNA TGTGCCAGCAGTGTAGGGGCGACCTACGAGCAGTACGTC. Residues: CASSVGATYEQYV.